This passage covers 23 T cell receptor beta chains from one sample sequenced in a study of shared clonotypes between healthy human individuals. Measured with immunoSEQ multiplex PCR; TCRdb has only the in-frame clones, and not every one. The profile shows over 2,000,000 clones, about 94% of them singletons. Terminally differentiated effector memory CD45RA+ cells were left out of the naive CD8 fraction, which was CD45RO-negative and positively selected for CCR7. The sequenced material came from naive CD8+ T cells from PBMCs. These receptors all come from a man aged 18 to 35 in good health. Some clones in this sample may be carry-over from other donors' samples.

The rearrangement uses TRBV28 and TRBJ2-1; D unclear. The CDR3 extends over 17 amino acids. V gave up 2 bases and J gave up 0 bases, with 14 bases separating them. Germline loops: CDR1 MDHEN, CDR2 SYDVKM. CDR3 region: CASSLPTPLSSYNEQFF. The CDR3 nucleotides read TGTGCCAGCAGTTTACCAACACCCTTGAGCTCCTACAATGAGCAGTTCTTC.

The chain joins TRBV19 to TRBJ1-2; 8 bases align to TRBD1. V was pared by 4 bases and J by 2 bases, with 9 bases of the junction left unmatched. Germline CDR1 is LNHDA and CDR2 is SQIVND (reference sequence). CDR3 size: 16 residues. The CDR3 sequence: CASSSRTGFENYGYTF. The CDR3 nucleotides are TGTGCCAGTAGTAGTCGGACAGGGTTTGAGAACTATGGCTACACCTTC.

This sequence joins TRBV28 and TRBJ1-5; no clear D gene. The CDR3 is made up of 19 amino acids. Trimming removed 7 bases from V and 4 bases from J, with 29 bases in between. Germline CDR1 reads MDHEN; CDR2 reads SYDVKM. The CDR3 nucleotides read TGTGCCAGCATCAAGGGCGGCAGGAGGATTATGGGTGGTAATCAGCCCCAGCATTTT. Protein product: CASIKGGRRIMGGNQPQHF.

This chain links TRBV4-1 with TRBJ2-7; D unresolved. V was cut by 0 bases and J by 2 bases, with 14 bases left in between. The germline gives CDR1 MGHRA, CDR2 YSYEKL. CDR3 length: 16 residues. The CDR3: CASSQEIGRSTYEQYF. The CDR3 nucleotides read TGCGCCAGCAGCCAAGAGATCGGCAGGTCAACCTACGAGCAGTACTTC.

Worth noting for this clone: One end of the junction fails to match germline, which may point to a read error. The chain has TRBV19 and TRBJ1-5; D is perhaps TRBD1 (6 bases). CDR3 length: 17 residues. The germline V gene encodes CDR1 LNHDA and CDR2 SQIVND (reference sequence). CDR3 sequence reads: CVSSIPDSGDSNQPQHF. The CDR3 coding sequence is TGTGTCAGTAGTATCCCGGACAGTGGGGATAGCAATCAGCCCCAGCATTTT.

This chain connects TRBV28 to TRBJ2-7; possible D gene TRBD1, 6 bases. There are 14 residues in the CDR3. With 6 bases removed from V and 5 bases from J, the gap between germline ends came to 17 bases. Germline V gene sequence: CDR1 MDHEN, CDR2 SYDVKM. The CDR3 protein is CASSKFRGYDEQYF. For the CDR3, the DNA is TGTGCCAGCAGCAAATTCAGGGGTTACGACGAGCAGTACTTC.

The J gene is TRBJ2-5, the V gene TRBV9; the match to TRBD1 covers 7 bases. The CDR3 is 14 residues long. Germline V gene data show CDR1 as SGDLS and CDR2 as YYNGEE. Germline trimming cut 4 bases from V and 5 bases from J; bases unmatched to any gene: 8. This CDR3 is CASSPSGGRETQYF. CDR3 DNA sequence: TGTGCCAGCAGCCCCTCAGGGGGACGGGAGACCCAGTACTTC.

This clone was observed once. This rearrangement joins TRBV6-5 to TRBJ1-2, with 7 bases identical to TRBD1. Germline CDR1 reads MNHEY; CDR2 reads SVGAGI. J gave up 2 bases and V 0 bases, and 6 bases lay outside the gene matches. The CDR3 extends over 16 amino acids. This CDR3 reads CASSYSPTGANYGYTF. CDR3 DNA: TGTGCCAGCAGTTACTCCCCCACAGGGGCCAACTATGGCTACACCTTC.

This clone showed up just once. The J gene is TRBJ2-7, the V gene TRBV10-3; TRBD2 matches at 12 bases. This CDR3 has 18 amino acids. The V segment lost 7 bases and the J segment 4 bases; nucleotides outside the gene matches: 17. Germline V gene lookup returns CDR1 ENHRY and CDR2 SYGVKD. The CDR3 loop is CAINYRTSGKGAPYEQYF. CDR3 DNA sequence: TGTGCCATCAACTATAGGACTAGCGGGAAGGGCGCTCCTTACGAGCAGTACTTC.

The chain employs TRBV9 and TRBJ2-3; the D gene is possibly TRBD2 (6 bases). The germline CDR1 and CDR2 sequences are SGDLS and YYNGEE. This CDR3 region has 15 residues. Deletions cut 4 bases from V and 5 bases from J, with 17 bases between. CDR3: CASSSRDSWVDTQYF. The CDR3 coding sequence is TGTGCCAGCAGCTCTCGGGACTCGTGGGTAGATACGCAGTATTTT.

The V and J genes are TRBV7-9 and TRBJ1-2; perhaps TRBD1 as D (6 bases). V was shortened by 8 bases and J by 3 bases, with 19 bases between the two germline ends. The CDR3 has 15 residues. Germline CDR1 SEHNR, CDR2 FQNEAQ (reference sequence). The CDR3 here is CASFGGAAYYYGYTF. The DNA for the CDR3 is TGTGCCAGCTTCGGGGGGGCAGCGTATTACTATGGCTACACCTTC.

This chain connects TRBV28 to TRBJ1-3; D is undetermined. The V end lost 7 bases, the J end lost 4 bases, and 23 bases lay between the germline ends. Germline CDR1 MDHEN, CDR2 SYDVKM. This CDR3 spans 17 amino acids. CDR3 region: CASTEIQWPNEGNTIYF. The CDR3 coding sequence is TGTGCCAGCACCGAGATACAGTGGCCCAATGAGGGAAACACCATATATTTT.

This clone was observed a single time. The chain has TRBV13 and TRBJ2-5; 9 bases agree with TRBD1. The germline CDR1 and CDR2 sequences are PRHDT and FYEKMQ (reference sequence). This CDR3 has 16 amino acids. Unmatched junction bases numbered 7, after V lost 0 bases and J lost 5 bases. The CDR3 region is CASSLGGTGSVETQYF. The CDR3 DNA follows: TGTGCCAGCAGCTTAGGCGGGACAGGGAGCGTCGAGACCCAGTACTTC.

The rearrangement uses TRBV7-6 and TRBJ2-5; D might be TRBD2 (5 bases). CDR1 SGHVS and CDR2 FNYEAQ come from the germline V gene. The CDR3 is 15 amino acids. Between the trimmed V and J ends, which lost 1 base and 2 bases, there was a span of 11 bases. The CDR3 sequence: CASSLGAEAQETQYF. CDR3 bases: TGTGCCAGCAGCTTAGGAGCGGAGGCTCAAGAGACCCAGTACTTC.

The V gene is TRBV27, the J gene TRBJ1-4, with 10 nucleotides matching TRBD1. V lost 7 bases and J lost 7; bases outside the gene matches: 6. This CDR3 contains 14 residues. Germline lookup yields CDR1 MNHEY and CDR2 SMNVEV (reference sequence). The CDR3 here is CASTKTGGVEKLFF. Here the CDR3 DNA reads TGTGCCAGCACCAAGACAGGGGGCGTTGAAAAACTGTTTTTT.

As to this clone: Other DNA sequences within the sample encode an identical CDR3. This chain uses TRBV27 with TRBJ1-1; a possible D gene is TRBD1 (5 bases). The CDR3 runs to 15 residues. The germline CDR1 and CDR2 sequences are MNHEY and SMNVEV (reference sequence). Trimming left V 1 base short and J 5 bases short, with 14 bases between. The CDR3 DNA reads as TGTGCCAGCAGTTTATTTGGGGACCCGGGGACTGAAGCTTTCTTT. Translation: CASSLFGDPGTEAFF.

This chain uses TRBV10-2 with TRBJ1-1; D is ambiguous. Per the germline V gene, CDR1 is WSHSY and CDR2 is SAAADI. This CDR3 has 14 amino acids. Between the trimmed V and J ends, which lost 0 bases and 10 bases, there was a span of 15 bases. In DNA, the CDR3 is TGCGCCAGCAGTGAGTCCCACCGGCCCGGTCTAGCTTTCTTT. This gives the protein CASSESHRPGLAFF.

The chain recombines TRBV6-1 with TRBJ2-7; no firm D call. Trimming cost V 7 bases and J 4 bases, with 8 bases left between them. CDR1 and CDR2 (germline): MNHNS, SASEGT. The CDR3 sequence is 11 residues long. The CDR3 bases are TGTGCCAGCACCGACCCTTACGAGCAGTACTTC. It codes for CASTDPYEQYF.

V and J are TRBV6-1 and TRBJ2-6; TRBD1 is a possible D gene (6 bases). Germline values: CDR1 MNHNS, CDR2 SASEGT. V was cut by 3 bases and J by 0 bases, with 9 bases left in between. This CDR3 comprises 16 residues. CDR3 bases: TGTGCCAGCAGTGAGAGACAGGCCTCTGGGGCCAACGTCCTGACTTTC. It translates to CASSERQASGANVLTF.

The gene calls are TRBV9 and TRBJ2-1, with 8 bases that match TRBD1. CDR1 and CDR2 from the germline V gene are SGDLS and YYNGEE. V lost 5 bases, J lost 1 base, and 5 bases stayed unmatched. The CDR3 covers 15 residues. CDR3 nucleotides: TGTGCCAGCAGTGACTGGGACAGGTCCTACAATGAGCAGTTCTTC. This gives the protein CASSDWDRSYNEQFF. The whole variable domain, filled in from reference TRBV9 and TRBJ2-1, reads DSGVTQTPKHLITATGQRVTLRCSPRSGDLSVYWYQQSLDQGLQFLIQYYNGEERAKGNILERFSAQQFPDLHSELNLSSLELGDSALYFCASSDWDRSYNEQFFGPGTRLTVL.

The J gene is TRBJ2-7, the V gene TRBV6-5; D remains ambiguous. V lost 7 bases and J lost 1, with 14 bases in between. Germline CDR1 is MNHEY and CDR2 is SVGAGI. The CDR3 sequence is 14 residues long. CDR3 loop: CASIPREKSYEQYF. The CDR3 region has the DNA TGTGCCAGCATTCCCCGAGAGAAGTCCTACGAGCAGTACTTC.

The chain recombines TRBV5-6 with TRBJ2-2; 11 bases are a match to TRBD2. Trimming at V came to 2 bases and at J to 4 bases, leaving 4 bases not matched to a gene. The CDR3 runs 16 residues. Germline CDR1 is SGHDT and CDR2 is YYEEEE. CDR3 loop: CASSLGTSGSTGELFF. The DNA for the CDR3 is TGTGCCAGCAGCTTAGGGACTAGCGGATCCACCGGGGAGCTGTTTTTT.

Worth noting for this clone: Within the sample, other DNA sequences also encode this same CDR3. The chain carries TRBV2 and TRBJ1-5; tentatively, D is TRBD1 (6 bases). Germline V gene lookup returns CDR1 SNHLY and CDR2 FYNNEI. Trimming took off 6 bases at V and 0 bases at J, with 9 bases between the two ends. CDR3 size: 14 residues. CDR3 DNA: TGTGCCAGCAGAGGGGGATATAGCAATCAGCCCCAGCATTTT. Encoded protein: CASRGGYSNQPQHF.